This entry concerns a single T cell receptor beta chain. Its antigen remains unidentified. The PCR had 60 Vbeta and 13 Jbeta primers. Method: immunoSEQ multiplex PCR; TCRdb's copy keeps in-frame clones and lacks some. The data show about 150,000 clones, roughly 80% seen once. CDR1 is SSHAT and CDR2 is FNYEAQ in the germline V gene (reference sequence). V shed 5 bases and J shed 0 bases, with 11 bases lying between them. The CDR3 is 15 amino acids. The data were obtained in a study of cytomegalovirus exposure and HLA in healthy donors. Study outcomes and limitations: Sequencing depth roughly uniform across donors was assumed in presence/absence analyses. A later analysis reportedly found fewer N-insertions in an Asian-associated ancestry cluster than the approximately 730-donor mean. Apart from CMV serostatus, no immune exposure information was available.

The sequenced sample was PBMCs. The clonotype was recovered from a woman aged 35 to 49 in good health and CMV-seropositive. The chain carries TRBV7-7 and TRBJ2-1, with D possibly TRBD1 on 6 matching bases. CDR3 nucleotides: TGTGCCAGCAGCCCCCAGGGGAGCTCCTACAATGAGCAGTTCTTC. Its protein is CASSPQGSSYNEQFF.